The clone carrying this T cell receptor (beta chain) occurred once. Some clones are missing from TCRdb's copy, which holds only in-frame ones; the method was immunoSEQ multiplex PCR. The sample shows 210,000 or so clones, about 86% of them seen only once. The sample is drawn from a study of blood T cell repertoires in COVID-19. Trimming took off 3 bases at V and 3 bases at J, with 8 bases between the two ends. The CDR3 extends over 13 amino acids. Germline V gene data show CDR1 as SGHAT and CDR2 as FQNNGV. This TCR was sampled from a woman aged 45 to 65 with acute COVID-19. Sequencing was done on a sample of PBMCs or T cells enriched from blood (not recorded which). This chain uses TRBV11-2 with TRBJ1-1; maybe TRBD1 (5 bases). CDR3 sequence (DNA): TGTGCCAGCAGCTTCGTCAGGGACACTGAAGCTTTCTTT. It is translated as CASSFVRDTEAFF. Drawing the rest from reference TRBV11-2 and TRBJ1-1, the complete variable domain is EAGVAQSPRYKIIEKRQSVAFWCNPISGHATLYWYQQILGQGPKLLIQFQNNGVVDDSQLPKDRFSAERLKGVDSTLKIQPAKLEDSAVYLCASSFVRDTEAFFGQGTRLTVV.